This is a list of T cell receptor beta chains from one sample in a study of T cells of healthy individuals. From the 5' RACE reads, TCRdb called clonotypes with MiXCR, one entry per CDR3 protein. The table lists 45,000 to 60,000 distinct CDR3 sequences, roughly 15% of them singletons. The receptors stem from a human donor in good health. Each CDR3 is given with its conserved first and last residue. Each record gives: V gene, J gene, CDR3 length, CDR3 protein.

>TRBV6-1|TRBJ1-2|15
CASSVAATANYGYTF
>TRBV6-6|TRBJ1-2|13
CASSYAYQDGYTF
>TRBV6-2/TRBV6-3|TRBJ2-5|14
CASRIGTLQETQYF
>TRBV27|TRBJ2-5|13
CASSLLGIGTQYF
>TRBV10-3|TRBJ1-4|13
CAISQAGNPKLFF
>TRBV10-3|TRBJ2-5|13
CAINAGGGETQYF
>TRBV9|TRBJ1-3|13
CASSVGQGNTIYF
>TRBV20-1|TRBJ2-7|14
CSARDREGRHEQYF
>TRBV20-1|TRBJ2-5|11
CSAGNQETQYF
>TRBV12-3/TRBV12-4|TRBJ2-2|14
CASRLTGGTGELFF
>TRBV6-5|TRBJ2-7|15
CASSRGVATSYEQYF
>TRBV3-1|TRBJ2-3|15
CASSQDQLAVDTQYF
>TRBV5-6|TRBJ1-2|15
CASSLPDRYNYGYTF
>TRBV20-1|TRBJ2-5|14
CSAKGLAGQETQYF
>TRBV5-1|TRBJ2-5|15
CASSWKALGQETQYF
>TRBV7-8|TRBJ2-3|18
CASSLAVPGTPISPTQYF
>TRBV2|TRBJ2-6|14
CASGRGSGANVLTF
>TRBV7-2|TRBJ2-1|18
CASSLVSASGGIYNEQFF
>TRBV13|TRBJ1-6|12
CASSPIRAPLHF
>TRBV24-1|TRBJ1-1|11
CATSDLGEAFF
>TRBV30|TRBJ1-6|19
CAWSPGTGTPSSYNSPLHF
>TRBV19|TRBJ1-4|16
CASSSLRPPRNEKLFF
>TRBV29-1|TRBJ2-2|15
CSVVFLGANTGELFF
>TRBV24-1|TRBJ2-7|17
CATSDILAKGKTYEQYF
>TRBV20-1|TRBJ2-7|15
CSVQRQRGGSYEQYF
>TRBV20-1|TRBJ2-5|11
CSAAGEETQYF
>TRBV20-1|TRBJ2-7|12
CSARAPPYEQYF
>TRBV5-1|TRBJ2-1|16
CASSLDSGQGFDEQFF
>TRBV18|TRBJ2-7|15
CASSPPLGTVSEQYF
>TRBV10-3|TRBJ2-3|15
CAISEDGRAMDTQYF
>TRBV28|TRBJ1-4|14
CASTRTGEREKLFF
>TRBV7-8|TRBJ2-3|15
CASSPTSGSTDTQYF
>TRBV10-2|TRBJ2-5|14
CASSDLAGAGTQYF
>TRBV7-2|TRBJ2-5|12
CASSADGVTQYF
>TRBV4-3|TRBJ2-1|15
CASSQQAGGLNEQFF
>TRBV6-1|TRBJ1-2|15
CASRIQEGRDYGYTF
>TRBV20-1|TRBJ2-7|14
CSATRTGISYEQYF
>TRBV29-1|TRBJ2-3|16
CSVVKGSEEGTDTQYF
>TRBV10-3|TRBJ2-3|16
CAISERWELGTDTQYF
>TRBV5-4|TRBJ2-7|14
CASSPDREVRGQYF
>TRBV4-2|TRBJ1-2|17
CASSQDAQGGHGYGYTF
>TRBV19|TRBJ2-1|12
CASTGLIGEQFF
>TRBV2|TRBJ1-5|14
CASSETRVGQPQHF
>TRBV20-1|TRBJ1-5|12
CSAVRQQGPQHF
>TRBV6-1|TRBJ2-6|16
CASKRTGGTGANVLTF
>TRBV7-2|TRBJ2-7|15
CASSLSWTGTYEQYF
>TRBV20-1|TRBJ2-3|13
CSARWTHTDTQYF
>TRBV30|TRBJ2-3|14
CACTYRRSTDTQYF
>TRBV28|TRBJ2-7|13
CAIGRGRPNEQYF
>TRBV12-3/TRBV12-4|TRBJ2-7|15
CASSLVTGGIYEQYF